The next 12 T cell receptor beta chains were all read from a single sample in a study of T-cell memory formation after mild COVID-19. TCRdb independently ran MiXCR on the 5' RACE reads; one entry per CDR3 protein. The sample includes approximately 40,000 distinct CDR3 sequences, around 10% seen only once; the top ten take less than 30%. Sequenced input: PBMCs or a T cell subset sorted from them (not recorded which). These receptors all stem from a man in his late teens or twenties who had mild COVID-19 (a few samples of this study predate the infection). Cell type and time point are not known.

This clonotype has ten or more counts. V usage is TRBV7-2 and J usage is TRBJ2-3; 9 bases align to TRBD1. There are 15 residues in the CDR3. Germline trimming cut 5 bases from V and 5 bases from J; bases unmatched to any gene: 8. CDR1 and CDR2 (germline): SGHTA, FQGNSA. DNA of the CDR3: TGTGCCAGCAGCCCGAGGACAGGGGCTAGAGATACGCAGTATTTT. This sequence encodes CASSPRTGARDTQYF. Filled out from reference TRBV7-2 and TRBJ2-3, the complete variable domain reads GAGVSQSPSNKVTEKGKDVELRCDPISGHTALYWYRQSLGQGLEFLIYFQGNSAPDKSGLPSDRFSAERTGGSVSTLTIQRTQQEDSAVYLCASSPRTGARDTQYFGPGTRLTVL.

This clonotype has at least ten counts. The rearrangement links TRBV12-3 or TRBV12-4 to TRBJ2-2; tentatively, D is TRBD2 (7 bases). The CDR3 is 15 amino acids. Between the trimmed V and J ends, which lost 4 bases and 3 bases, there was a span of 12 bases. Written as DNA, the CDR3 is TGTGCCAGCAGTTGGGGGGGGGCCGACACCGGGGAGCTGTTTTTT. Residues: CASSWGGADTGELFF.

This clonotype was counted ten times or more. The chain recombines TRBV7-2 with TRBJ1-3; perhaps TRBD1 as D (5 bases). Trimming took off 4 bases at V and 2 bases at J, with 12 bases between the two ends. The CDR3 has 15 amino acids. Germline lookup yields CDR1 SGHTA and CDR2 FQGNSA. The chain's CDR3 is CASSYQGFTGNTIYF. The CDR3 DNA follows: TGTGCCAGCAGCTACCAGGGTTTTACTGGAAACACCATATATTTT.

This clonotype occurred many times. This chain joins TRBV4-1 and TRBJ1-6; D not certain. V dropped 0 bases and J dropped 12 bases, with 12 bases sitting between them. The CDR3 runs 14 residues. CDR1 MGHRA and CDR2 YSYEKL come from the germline V gene. The CDR3 coding sequence is TGCGCCAGCAGCCAAGATACGGGTCCCCAACCCCTCCACTTT. Translated, it gives CASSQDTGPQPLHF.

This clonotype was recorded at least ten times. The rearrangement joins TRBV7-9 to TRBJ2-2, with 7 positions matching TRBD2. Germline-derived CDR1 and CDR2 are SEHNR and FQNEAQ (reference sequence). The CDR3 extends over 14 amino acids. V dropped 5 bases and J dropped 6; count of bases not matched to a gene: 6. For the CDR3, the DNA is TGTGCCAGCAGCCCGCTTCGGGGGGCCGGGGAGCTGTTTTTT. It codes for CASSPLRGAGELFF.

This chain joins TRBV6-5 and TRBJ2-7; 7 bases match TRBD2. Germline lookup yields CDR1 MNHEY and CDR2 SVGAGI. CDR3 size: 17 residues. J gave up 0 bases and V 7 bases, and 15 bases lay outside the gene matches. CDR3 DNA: TGTGCCAGCACTCGACTAGCCCGGCCCCCAAGCTCCTACGAGCAGTACTTC. This encodes CASTRLARPPSSYEQYF.

This clonotype appeared many times. V gene TRBV12-3 or TRBV12-4 combines with J gene TRBJ2-1; 8 bases align to TRBD2. With V trimmed by 3 bases and J by 7 bases, 5 bases remained unmatched. This CDR3 spans 14 amino acids. CDR3 bases: TGTGCCAGCAGTTTCAGCGGGGGTCTAAATGAGCAGTTCTTC. Translated: CASSFSGGLNEQFF.

V is TRBV27 and J is TRBJ2-2; D is perhaps TRBD1 (6 bases). Germline CDR1 MNHEY, CDR2 SMNVEV (reference sequence). The CDR3 has 13 amino acids. Trimming pared 3 bases from V and 6 bases from J, leaving 8 bases between. The CDR3: CASSLGAAGELFF. In DNA, the CDR3 is TGTGCCAGCAGTTTGGGGGCGGCCGGGGAGCTGTTTTTT.

At least ten counts were recorded for this clonotype. V is TRBV24-1 and J is TRBJ2-3, with a weak D call TRBD1 (6 bases). The germline V gene encodes CDR1 KGHDR and CDR2 SFDVKD. The CDR3 spans 14 residues. Between the trimmed V and J ends, which lost 4 bases and 4 bases, there was a span of 11 bases. The CDR3 loop is CATSDPRTADTQYF. The CDR3 nucleotides are TGTGCCACCAGTGACCCCCGGACAGCAGATACGCAGTATTTT.

This clonotype was counted ten times or more. The chain uses TRBV20-1 and TRBJ2-5, with D possibly being TRBD1 (6 bases). Looked up from germline, CDR1 is DFQATT and CDR2 is SNEGSKA (reference sequence). V lost 5 bases to trimming and J lost 1 base, with 29 bases between them. This CDR3 region has 19 residues. The CDR3 sequence: CSAVGQSMGIKGPQETQYF. The CDR3 nucleotides read TGCAGTGCTGTAGGACAGTCGATGGGAATAAAGGGACCCCAAGAGACCCAGTACTTC.

There are many counts of this clonotype. The V and J genes are TRBV12-3 or TRBV12-4 and TRBJ2-1; D is possibly TRBD1 (6 bases). The V gene lost 3 bases and the J gene lost 7 bases, with 16 bases spanning the gap. This CDR3 is 15 amino acids long. CDR3 sequence (DNA): TGTGCCAGCAGTTTCTTAGAGGGGGTGCGAAATGAGCAGTTCTTC. It encodes CASSFLEGVRNEQFF.

The chain has TRBV2 and TRBJ2-5; D is unclear. This CDR3 contains 13 residues. CDR1 is SNHLY and CDR2 is FYNNEI in the germline V gene. V gave up 7 bases and J gave up 5 bases, with 14 bases separating them. Here the CDR3 DNA reads TGTGCCAGCACTTGGGGTATGAGGGAGACCCAGTACTTC. This sequence encodes CASTWGMRETQYF.